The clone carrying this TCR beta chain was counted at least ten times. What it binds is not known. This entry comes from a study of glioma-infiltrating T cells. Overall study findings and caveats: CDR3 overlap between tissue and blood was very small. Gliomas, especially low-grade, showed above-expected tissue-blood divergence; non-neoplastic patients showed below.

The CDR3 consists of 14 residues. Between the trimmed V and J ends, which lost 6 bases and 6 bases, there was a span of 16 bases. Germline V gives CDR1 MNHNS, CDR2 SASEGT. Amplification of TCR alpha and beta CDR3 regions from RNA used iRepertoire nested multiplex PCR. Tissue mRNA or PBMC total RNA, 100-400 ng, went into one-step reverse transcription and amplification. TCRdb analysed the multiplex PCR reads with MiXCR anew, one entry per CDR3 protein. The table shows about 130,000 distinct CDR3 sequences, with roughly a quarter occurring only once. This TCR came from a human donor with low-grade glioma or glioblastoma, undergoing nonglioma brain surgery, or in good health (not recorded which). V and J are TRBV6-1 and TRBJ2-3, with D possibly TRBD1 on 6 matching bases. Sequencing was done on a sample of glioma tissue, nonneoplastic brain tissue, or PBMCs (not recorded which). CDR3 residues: CASRVRTDSDTQYF. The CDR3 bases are TGTGCCAGCAGGGTTCGGACAGACTCGGATACGCAGTATTTT.